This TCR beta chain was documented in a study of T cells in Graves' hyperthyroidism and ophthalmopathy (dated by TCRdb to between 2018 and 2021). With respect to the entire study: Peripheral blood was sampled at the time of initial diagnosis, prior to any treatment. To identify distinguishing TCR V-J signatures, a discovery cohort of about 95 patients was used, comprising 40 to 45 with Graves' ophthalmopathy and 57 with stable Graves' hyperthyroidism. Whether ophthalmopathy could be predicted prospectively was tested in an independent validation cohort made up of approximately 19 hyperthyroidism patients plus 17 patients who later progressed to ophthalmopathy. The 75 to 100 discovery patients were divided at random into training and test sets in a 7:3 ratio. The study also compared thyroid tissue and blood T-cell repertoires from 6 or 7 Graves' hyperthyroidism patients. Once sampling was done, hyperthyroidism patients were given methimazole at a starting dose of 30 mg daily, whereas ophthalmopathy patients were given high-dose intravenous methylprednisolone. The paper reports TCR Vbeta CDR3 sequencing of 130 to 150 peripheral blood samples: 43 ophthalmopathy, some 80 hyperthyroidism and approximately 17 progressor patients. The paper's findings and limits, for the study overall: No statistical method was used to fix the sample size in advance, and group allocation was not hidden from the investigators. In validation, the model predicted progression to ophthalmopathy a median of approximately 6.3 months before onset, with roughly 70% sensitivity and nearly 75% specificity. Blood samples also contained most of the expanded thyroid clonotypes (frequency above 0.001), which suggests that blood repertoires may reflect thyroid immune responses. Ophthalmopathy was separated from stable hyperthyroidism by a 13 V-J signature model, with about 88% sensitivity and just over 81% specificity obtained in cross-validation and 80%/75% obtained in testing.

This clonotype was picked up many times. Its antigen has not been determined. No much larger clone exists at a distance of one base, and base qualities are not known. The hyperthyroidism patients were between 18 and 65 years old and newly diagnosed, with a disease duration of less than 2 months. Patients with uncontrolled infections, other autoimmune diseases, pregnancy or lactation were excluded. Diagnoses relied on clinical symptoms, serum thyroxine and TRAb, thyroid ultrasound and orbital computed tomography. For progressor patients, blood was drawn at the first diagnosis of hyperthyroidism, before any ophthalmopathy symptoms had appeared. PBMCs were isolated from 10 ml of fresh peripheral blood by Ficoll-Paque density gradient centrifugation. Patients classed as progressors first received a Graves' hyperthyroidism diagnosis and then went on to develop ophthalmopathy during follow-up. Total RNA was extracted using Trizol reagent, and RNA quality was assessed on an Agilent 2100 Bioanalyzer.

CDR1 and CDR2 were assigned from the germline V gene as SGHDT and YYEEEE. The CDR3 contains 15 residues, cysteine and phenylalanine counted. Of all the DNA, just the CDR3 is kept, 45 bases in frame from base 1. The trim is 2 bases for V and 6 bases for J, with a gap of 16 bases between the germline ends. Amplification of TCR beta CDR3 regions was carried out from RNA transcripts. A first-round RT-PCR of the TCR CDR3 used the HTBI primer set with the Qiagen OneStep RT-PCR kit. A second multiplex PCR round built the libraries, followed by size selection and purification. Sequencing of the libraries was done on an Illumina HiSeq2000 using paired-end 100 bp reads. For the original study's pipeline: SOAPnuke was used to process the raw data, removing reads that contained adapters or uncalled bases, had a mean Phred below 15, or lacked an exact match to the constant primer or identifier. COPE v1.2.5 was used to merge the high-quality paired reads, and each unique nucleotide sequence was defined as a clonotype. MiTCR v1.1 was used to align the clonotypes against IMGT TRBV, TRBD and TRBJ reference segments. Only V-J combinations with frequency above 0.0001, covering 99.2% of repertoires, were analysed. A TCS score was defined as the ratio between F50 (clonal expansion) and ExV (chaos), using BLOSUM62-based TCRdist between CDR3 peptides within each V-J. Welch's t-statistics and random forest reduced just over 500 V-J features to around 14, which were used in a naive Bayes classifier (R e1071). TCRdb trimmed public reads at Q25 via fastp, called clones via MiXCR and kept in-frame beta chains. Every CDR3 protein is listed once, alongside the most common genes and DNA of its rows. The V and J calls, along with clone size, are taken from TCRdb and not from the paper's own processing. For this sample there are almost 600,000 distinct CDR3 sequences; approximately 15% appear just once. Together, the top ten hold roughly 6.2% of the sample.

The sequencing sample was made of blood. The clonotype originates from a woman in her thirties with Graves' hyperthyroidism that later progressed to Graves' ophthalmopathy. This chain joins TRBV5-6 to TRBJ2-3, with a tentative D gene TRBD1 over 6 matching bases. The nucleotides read TGTGCCAGCAGCTTTAGTTTGGGGGCACAGGATACGCAGTATTTT. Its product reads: CASSFSLGAQDTQYF.